This T cell receptor beta chain is drawn from a study of vaccination and CD4 T cells after COVID-19. Study details: Six males and four females constituted the convalescent cohort, two of whom were Hispanic.

The treatment denotes: roughly 10-day PBMC culture with coronavirus spike peptide pools or control peptides (ViraFEST assay). The CDR3 sequence is 15 residues long. V trimming: 6 bases; J trimming: 2 bases; junction bases outside the gene matches: 6. Germline V lookup: CDR1 KGHDR, CDR2 SFDVKD. Sequencing of DNA taken from cultured CD4+ T cells relied on the Oncomine TCR Beta short-read assay. Each CDR3 protein is one row after TCRdb ran MiXCR on the PCR reads. This table has under 15,000 distinct CDR3 sequences, 41% appearing once. As to this clonotype: Its antigen is unidentified.

This TCR was recovered from a human donor who had recovered from COVID-19. Source: CD4+ T cells from blood, cultured in vitro, taken after SARS-CoV-2 vaccination. The J gene is TRBJ2-1, the V gene TRBV24-1; 7 positions match TRBD2. Written as DNA, the CDR3 is TGTGCCACCAGTACCAGCGGGAAGGCCTACAATGAGCAGTTCTTC. Its protein is CATSTSGKAYNEQFF.